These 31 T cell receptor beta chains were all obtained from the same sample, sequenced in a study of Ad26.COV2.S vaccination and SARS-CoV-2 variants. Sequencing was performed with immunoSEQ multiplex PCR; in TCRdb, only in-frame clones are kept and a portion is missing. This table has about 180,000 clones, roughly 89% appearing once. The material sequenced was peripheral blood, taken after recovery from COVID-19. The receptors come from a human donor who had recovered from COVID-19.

CDR3 in amino acids: CASSSGQSNQPQHF. The CDR3 DNA sequence: TGCGCCAGCAGCTCGGGACAGAGCAATCAGCCCCAGCATTTT. The chain is built from TRBV5-1 and TRBJ1-5; 7 positions agree with TRBD1. The CDR3 covers 14 residues. Losses at the gene ends were 3 bases for V and 1 base for J; bases not matched to a gene: 1. CDR1 is SGHRS, CDR2 YFSETQ, per germline. The whole variable domain, remainder taken from reference TRBV5-1 and TRBJ1-5, is KAGVTQTPRYLIKTRGQQVTLSCSPISGHRSVSWYQQTPGQGLQFLFEYFSETQRNKGNFPGRFSGRQFSNSRSEMNVSTLELGDSALYLCASSSGQSNQPQHFGDGTRLSIL.

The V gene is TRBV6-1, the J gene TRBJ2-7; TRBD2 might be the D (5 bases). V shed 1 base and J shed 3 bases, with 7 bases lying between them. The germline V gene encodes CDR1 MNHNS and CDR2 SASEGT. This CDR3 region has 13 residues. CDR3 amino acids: CASSEGTHYEQYF. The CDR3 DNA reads TGTGCCAGCAGTGAAGGGACTCACTACGAGCAGTACTTC.

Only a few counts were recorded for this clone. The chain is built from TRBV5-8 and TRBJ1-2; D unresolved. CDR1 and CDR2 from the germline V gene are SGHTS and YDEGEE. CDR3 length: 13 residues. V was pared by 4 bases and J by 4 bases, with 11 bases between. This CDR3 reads CASSQRLPYGYTF. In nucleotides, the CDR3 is TGTGCCAGCAGCCAGAGACTCCCCTATGGCTACACCTTC.

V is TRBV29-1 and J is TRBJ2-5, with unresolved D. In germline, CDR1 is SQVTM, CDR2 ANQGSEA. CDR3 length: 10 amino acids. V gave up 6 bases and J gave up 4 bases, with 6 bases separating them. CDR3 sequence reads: CSVRRETQYF. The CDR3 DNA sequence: TGCAGCGTCAGAAGAGAGACCCAGTACTTC.

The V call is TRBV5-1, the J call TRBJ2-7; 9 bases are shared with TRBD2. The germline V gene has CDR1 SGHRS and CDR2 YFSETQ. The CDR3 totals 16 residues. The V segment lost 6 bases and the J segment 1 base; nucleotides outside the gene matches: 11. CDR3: CASTPGSGSGSYEQYF. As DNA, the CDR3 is TGCGCCAGCACCCCAGGTAGCGGGAGCGGGTCCTACGAGCAGTACTTC. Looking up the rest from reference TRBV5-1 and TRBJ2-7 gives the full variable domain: KAGVTQTPRYLIKTRGQQVTLSCSPISGHRSVSWYQQTPGQGLQFLFEYFSETQRNKGNFPGRFSGRQFSNSRSEMNVSTLELGDSALYLCASTPGSGSGSYEQYFGPGTRLTVT.

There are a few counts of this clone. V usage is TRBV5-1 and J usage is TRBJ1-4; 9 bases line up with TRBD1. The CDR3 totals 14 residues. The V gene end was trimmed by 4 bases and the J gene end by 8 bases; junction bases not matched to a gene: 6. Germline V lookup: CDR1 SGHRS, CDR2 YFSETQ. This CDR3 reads CASSVGTGREKLFF. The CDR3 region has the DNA TGCGCCAGCAGCGTAGGGACAGGGAGGGAAAAACTGTTTTTT.

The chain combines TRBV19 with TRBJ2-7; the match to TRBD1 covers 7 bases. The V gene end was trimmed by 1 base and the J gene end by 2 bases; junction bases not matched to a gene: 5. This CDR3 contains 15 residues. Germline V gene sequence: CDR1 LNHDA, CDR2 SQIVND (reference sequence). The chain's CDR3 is CASSIGQGLTYEQYF. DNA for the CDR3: TGTGCCAGTAGTATAGGACAGGGTCTAACCTACGAGCAGTACTTC.

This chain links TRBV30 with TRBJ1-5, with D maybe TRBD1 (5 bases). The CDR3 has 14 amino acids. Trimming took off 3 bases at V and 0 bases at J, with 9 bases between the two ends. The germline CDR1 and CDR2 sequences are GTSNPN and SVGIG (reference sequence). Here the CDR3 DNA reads TGTGCCTGGAGCACCGGGACTAGCAATCAGCCCCAGCATTTT. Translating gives CAWSTGTSNQPQHF.

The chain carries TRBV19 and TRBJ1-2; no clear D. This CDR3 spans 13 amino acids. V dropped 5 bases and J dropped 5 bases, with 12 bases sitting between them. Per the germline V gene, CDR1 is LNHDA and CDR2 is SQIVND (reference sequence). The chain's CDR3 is CASSPTGLYGYTF. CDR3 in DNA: TGTGCCAGTAGTCCCACGGGTTTGTATGGCTACACCTTC.

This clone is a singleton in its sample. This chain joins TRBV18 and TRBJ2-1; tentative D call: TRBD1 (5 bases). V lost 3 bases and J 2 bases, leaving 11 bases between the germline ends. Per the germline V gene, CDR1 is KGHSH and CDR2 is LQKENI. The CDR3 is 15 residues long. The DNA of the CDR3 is TGTGCCAGCTCACCTGCCCAGGGTGCCTACAATGAGCAGTTCTTC. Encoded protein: CASSPAQGAYNEQFF.

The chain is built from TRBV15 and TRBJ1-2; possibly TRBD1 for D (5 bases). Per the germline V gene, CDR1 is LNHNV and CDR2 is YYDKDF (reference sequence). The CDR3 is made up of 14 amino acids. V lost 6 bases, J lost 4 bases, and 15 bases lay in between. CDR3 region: CATRPDSFLYGYTF. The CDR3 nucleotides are TGTGCCACCAGGCCCGACAGTTTTCTCTATGGCTACACCTTC.

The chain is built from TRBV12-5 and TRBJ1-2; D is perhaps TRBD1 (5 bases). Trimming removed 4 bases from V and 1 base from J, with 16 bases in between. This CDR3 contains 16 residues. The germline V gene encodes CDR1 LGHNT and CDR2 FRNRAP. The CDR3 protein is CASGSSVRQLNYGYTF. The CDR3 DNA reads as TGTGCTAGTGGTTCTAGCGTGAGACAGCTTAACTATGGCTACACCTTC. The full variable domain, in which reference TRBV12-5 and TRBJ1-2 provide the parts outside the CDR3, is DARVTQTPRHKVTEMGQEVTMRCQPILGHNTVFWYRQTMMQGLELLAYFRNRAPLDDSGMPKDRFSAEMPDATLATLKIQPSEPRDSAVYFCASGSSVRQLNYGYTFGSGTRLTVV.

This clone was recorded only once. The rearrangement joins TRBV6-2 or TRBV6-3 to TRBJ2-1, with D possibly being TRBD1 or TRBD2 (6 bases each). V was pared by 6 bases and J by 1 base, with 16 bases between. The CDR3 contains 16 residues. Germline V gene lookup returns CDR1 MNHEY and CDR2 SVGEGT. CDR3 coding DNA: TGTGCCAGCAGCGCTCCCCGGGGGCCTTCCTACAATGAGCAGTTCTTC. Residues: CASSAPRGPSYNEQFF.

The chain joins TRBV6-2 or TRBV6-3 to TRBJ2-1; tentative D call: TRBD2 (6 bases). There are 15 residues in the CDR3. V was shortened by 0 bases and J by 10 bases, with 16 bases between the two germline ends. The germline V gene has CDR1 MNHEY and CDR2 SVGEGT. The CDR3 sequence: CASSYSGGIPHEQFF. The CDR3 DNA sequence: TGTGCCAGCAGTTACTCGGGCGGGATTCCCCACGAGCAGTTCTTC.

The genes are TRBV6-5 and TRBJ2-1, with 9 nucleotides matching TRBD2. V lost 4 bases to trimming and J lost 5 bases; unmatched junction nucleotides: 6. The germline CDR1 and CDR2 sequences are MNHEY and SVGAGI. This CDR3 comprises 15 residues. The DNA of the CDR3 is TGTGCCAGCAGTTGGGGGGCGGGAGGGGACAATGAGCAGTTCTTC. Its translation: CASSWGAGGDNEQFF.

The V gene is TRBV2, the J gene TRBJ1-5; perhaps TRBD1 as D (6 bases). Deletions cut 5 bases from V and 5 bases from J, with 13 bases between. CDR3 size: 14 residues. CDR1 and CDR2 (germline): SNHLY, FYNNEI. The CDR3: CASSRTVGDQPQHF. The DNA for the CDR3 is TGTGCCAGCAGTCGGACAGTTGGGGATCAGCCCCAGCATTTT.

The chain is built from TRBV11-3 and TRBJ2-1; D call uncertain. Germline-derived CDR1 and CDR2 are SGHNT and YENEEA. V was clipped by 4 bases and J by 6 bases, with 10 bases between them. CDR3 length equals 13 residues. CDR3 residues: CASSYRALNEQFF. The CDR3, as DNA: TGTGCCAGCAGCTACCGGGCCCTCAATGAGCAGTTCTTC.

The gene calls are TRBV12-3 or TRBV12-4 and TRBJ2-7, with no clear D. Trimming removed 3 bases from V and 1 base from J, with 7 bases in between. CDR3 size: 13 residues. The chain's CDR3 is CASSFDGSYEQYF. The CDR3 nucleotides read TGTGCCAGCAGTTTTGACGGTTCCTACGAGCAGTACTTC.

CDR3 in amino acids: CASSLLKGGGETQYF. CDR3 coding DNA: TGTGCCAGCAGCCTCCTCAAAGGGGGAGGAGAGACCCAGTACTTC. The chain couples TRBV27 to TRBJ2-5, with D possibly called TRBD1 or TRBD2 (6 bases each). Germline lookup yields CDR1 MNHEY and CDR2 SMNVEV (reference sequence). The CDR3 length is 15 residues. V lost 6 bases and J lost 4, with 18 bases in between.

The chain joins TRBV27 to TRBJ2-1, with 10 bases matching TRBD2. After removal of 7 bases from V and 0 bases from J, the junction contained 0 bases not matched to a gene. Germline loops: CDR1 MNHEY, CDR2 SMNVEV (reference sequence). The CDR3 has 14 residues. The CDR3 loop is CASIAGGSYNEQFF. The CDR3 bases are TGTGCCAGCATAGCGGGGGGCTCCTACAATGAGCAGTTCTTC.

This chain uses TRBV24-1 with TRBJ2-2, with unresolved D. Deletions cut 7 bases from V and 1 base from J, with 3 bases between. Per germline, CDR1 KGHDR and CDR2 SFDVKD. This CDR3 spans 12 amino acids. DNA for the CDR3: TGTGCCACCAGCGGGAACACCGGGGAGCTGTTTTTT. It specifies CATSGNTGELFF.

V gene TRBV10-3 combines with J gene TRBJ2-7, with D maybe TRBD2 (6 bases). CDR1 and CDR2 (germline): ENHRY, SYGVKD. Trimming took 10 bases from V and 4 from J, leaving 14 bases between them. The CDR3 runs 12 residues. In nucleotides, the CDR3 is TGTGCCACCGCCGGGGGTCGGTACGAGCAGTACTTC. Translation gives CATAGGRYEQYF.

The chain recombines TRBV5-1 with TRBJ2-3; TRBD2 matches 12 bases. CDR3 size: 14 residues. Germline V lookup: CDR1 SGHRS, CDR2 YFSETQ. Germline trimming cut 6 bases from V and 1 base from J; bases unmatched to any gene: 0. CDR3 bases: TGCGCCAGCACTAGCGGGGGGGGCACAGATACGCAGTATTTT. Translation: CASTSGGGTDTQYF. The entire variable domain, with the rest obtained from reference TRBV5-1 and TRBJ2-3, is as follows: KAGVTQTPRYLIKTRGQQVTLSCSPISGHRSVSWYQQTPGQGLQFLFEYFSETQRNKGNFPGRFSGRQFSNSRSEMNVSTLELGDSALYLCASTSGGGTDTQYFGPGTRLTVL.

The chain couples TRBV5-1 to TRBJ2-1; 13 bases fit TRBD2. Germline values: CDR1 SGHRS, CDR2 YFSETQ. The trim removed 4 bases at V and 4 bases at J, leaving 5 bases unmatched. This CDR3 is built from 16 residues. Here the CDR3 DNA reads TGCGCCAGCAGCGGACCGACTAGCGGGGGGTACAATGAGCAGTTCTTC. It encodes CASSGPTSGGYNEQFF.

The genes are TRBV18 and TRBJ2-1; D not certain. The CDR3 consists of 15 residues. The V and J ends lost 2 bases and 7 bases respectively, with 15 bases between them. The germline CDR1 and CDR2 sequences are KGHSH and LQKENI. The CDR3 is CASSPGDSTWNEQFF. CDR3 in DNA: TGTGCCAGCTCACCAGGTGACTCTACGTGGAATGAGCAGTTCTTC.

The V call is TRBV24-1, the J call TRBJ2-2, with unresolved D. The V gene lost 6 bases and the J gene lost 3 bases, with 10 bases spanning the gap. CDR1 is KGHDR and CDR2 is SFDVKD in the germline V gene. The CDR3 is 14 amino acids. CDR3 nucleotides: TGTGCCACCAGTCCCCGGTGGGACACCGGGGAGCTGTTTTTT. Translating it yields CATSPRWDTGELFF.

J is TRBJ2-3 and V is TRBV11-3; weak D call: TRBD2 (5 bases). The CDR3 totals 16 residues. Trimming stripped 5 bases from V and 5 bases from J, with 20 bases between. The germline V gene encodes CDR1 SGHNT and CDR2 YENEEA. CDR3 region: CASSPRSGSGKDTQYF. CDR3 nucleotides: TGTGCCAGCAGCCCTCGGTCGGGGTCGGGAAAAGATACGCAGTATTTT.

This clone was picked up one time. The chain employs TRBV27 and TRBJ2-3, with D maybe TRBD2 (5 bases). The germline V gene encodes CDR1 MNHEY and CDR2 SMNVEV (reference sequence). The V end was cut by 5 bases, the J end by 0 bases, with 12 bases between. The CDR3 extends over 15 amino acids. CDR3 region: CASSPSGGSTDTQYF. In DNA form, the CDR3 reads TGTGCCAGCAGTCCCTCTGGCGGGAGCACAGATACGCAGTATTTT.

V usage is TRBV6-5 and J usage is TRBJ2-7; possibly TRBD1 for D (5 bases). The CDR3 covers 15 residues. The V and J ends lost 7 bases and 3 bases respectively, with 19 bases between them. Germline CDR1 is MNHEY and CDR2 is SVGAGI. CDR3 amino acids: CASIKAPDTYYEQYF. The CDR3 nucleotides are TGTGCCAGCATAAAGGCCCCGGACACCTACTACGAGCAGTACTTC.

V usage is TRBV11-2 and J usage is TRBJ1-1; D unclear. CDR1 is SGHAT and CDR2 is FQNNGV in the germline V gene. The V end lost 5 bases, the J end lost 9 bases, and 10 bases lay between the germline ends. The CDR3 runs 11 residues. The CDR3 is CASSRDFQAFF. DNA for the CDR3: TGTGCCAGCAGCCGGGATTTTCAAGCTTTCTTT.

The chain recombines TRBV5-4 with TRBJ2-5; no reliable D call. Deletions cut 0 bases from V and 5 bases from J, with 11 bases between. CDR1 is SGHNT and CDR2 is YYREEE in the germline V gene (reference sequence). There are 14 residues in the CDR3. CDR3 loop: CASSLEVGRETQYF. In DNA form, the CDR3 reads TGTGCCAGCAGCTTGGAGGTGGGCCGGGAGACCCAGTACTTC.